This T cell receptor (beta chain) comes out of a study of cytotoxic CD8 clonotypes in ibrutinib-treated CLL. Whole-study context: Researchers reported ten to twelve relapsed/refractory and roughly 15 treatment-naive patients, 17 to 18 of them IGHV unmutated. When averaged across all of the samples, the counts came to 255,043 productive templates and about 100,000 productive rearrangements. Study-wide results and limits: Against age-matched healthy donors, baseline clonality ran higher and tracked circulating CD8+ T-cell counts. Contraction or stability on treatment was seen for public clonotypes, which were uncommon.

The assay was immunoSEQ multiplex PCR, and TCRdb's table has in-frame clones only and misses some. The sample has roughly 330,000 clones, around 66% seen once; the top ten hold about 6.7%. Trimming pared 2 bases from V and 4 bases from J, leaving 10 bases between. Germline loops: CDR1 SGHRS, CDR2 YFSETQ. The CDR3 has 14 amino acids. As concerns this clone: What it binds is unknown.

The genes are TRBV5-1 and TRBJ2-1, with D uncertain. The receptor was isolated from a human donor with chronic lymphocytic leukemia. The material sequenced was PBMCs, taken after 36 months of ibrutinib treatment. The CDR3 nucleotides are TGCGCCAGCAGCTTAGAGGACGGTTACAATGAGCAGTTCTTC. Encoded protein: CASSLEDGYNEQFF.